Described below is a single T cell receptor beta chain sequence and its context. The sample originates from a study of blood T cell repertoires in COVID-19. Study background: The origin of the acute and convalescent COVID-19 samples was the United States, Italy and Spain.

The CDR3 contains 16 residues. CDR1 and CDR2 (germline): MNHEY, SMNVEV (reference sequence). Between the trimmed V and J ends, which lost 6 bases and 0 bases, there was a span of 15 bases. Per the study methods: Estimation of nucleated cell counts relied on the amplification of reference gene primers. Sequencing was performed with immunoSEQ multiplex PCR; in TCRdb, only in-frame clones are kept and a portion is missing. From that table come the V and J calls and clone size; the DNA was used to work out D and trimming. The sample has some 73,000 clones; approximately 92% are singletons. The source of this sequence is a human donor in a cohort sampled during active COVID-19. The sequenced sample was peripheral blood. This rearrangement joins TRBV27 to TRBJ2-1; a possible D gene is TRBD1 (6 bases). CDR3 nucleotides: TGTGCCAGCAGGCAATGGACAGCGATCTCCTACAATGAGCAGTTCTTC. Translating it yields CASRQWTAISYNEQFF.